The clone carrying this TCR beta chain is a singleton in its sample. The target antigen is unknown. Germline loops: CDR1 SGHVS, CDR2 FQNEAQ. V lost 4 bases and J 6 bases, leaving 12 bases between the germline ends. The CDR3 is 14 amino acids. The data were obtained in a study of T cell repertoires in cytomegalovirus infection. The overall study: From public TCR beta signatures came an indication of both CMV infection and matching HLA type.

TCRdb ran MiXCR on the reads and lists one entry per CDR3 protein. Of about 50,000 distinct CDR3 sequences in the sample, around 20% were seen once. This clonotype was obtained from a human donor in good health (CMV status not recorded). Some clones in this sample may be carry-over from other donors' samples. Sequenced here: CD8+ T cells from cultured PBMCs, sampled from culture after CMV antigen stimulation. The chain joins TRBV7-8 to TRBJ2-2; either TRBD1 or TRBD2 may fit D (5 bases each). The CDR3 region has the DNA TGTGCCAGCAGCTCCCGGGGCCGGTCCGGGGAGCTGTTTTTT. The encoded protein is CASSSRGRSGELFF.